This TCR beta chain was recovered during a study of graft-versus-host responses after intestinal transplantation. TCRdb's copy holds only in-frame clones and misses some; the assay was immunoSEQ multiplex PCR. The sample lists over 10,000 clones, 80% to 95% occurring once. This TCR derives from a human patient who received an intestinal transplant, so some T cells may come from the graft donor. The sample here was PBMCs, taken about 1,000 days after intestinal transplantation.

The CDR3 here is CASSRGQGSEKLFF. CDR3 nucleotide sequence: TGTGCCAGCAGCCGGGGACAGGGGAGTGAAAAACTGTTTTTT. The V and J genes are TRBV6-6 and TRBJ1-4; 10 positions match TRBD1. Germline trimming cut 6 bases from V and 7 bases from J; bases unmatched to any gene: 5. Germline CDR1 and CDR2: MNHNY and SVGAGI (reference sequence). The CDR3 consists of 14 residues.